This T cell receptor beta chain was observed in a study of identical twins. With 5 bases removed from V and 1 base from J, the gap between germline ends came to 12 bases. CDR1 and CDR2 from the germline V gene are SGHKS and YYEKEE (reference sequence). The CDR3 sequence is 14 residues long. In regard to this clonotype: Its target is unknown.

General study findings and limits: Not following the same donors, the study drew its conclusions from cross-sectional statistical analysis. Sequences that were out-of-frame, alpha and twin-shared displayed an excess of low generation probability.

TCRdb called the 5' RACE reads again in MiXCR, with one record for every CDR3 protein. Of roughly 250,000 distinct CDR3 sequences listed, about 14% are singletons. The sample taken for sequencing was memory (CD45RO+) T cells sorted from blood. This clonotype was obtained from a woman under 30 in good health. The chain has TRBV5-5 and TRBJ2-5; maybe TRBD2 (5 bases). The CDR3 is CASRLGGSQETQYF. The CDR3 nucleotides are TGTGCCAGCAGACTGGGTGGGAGCCAAGAGACCCAGTACTTC.